These T cell receptor beta chains were read from a single sample in a study of blood T cell repertoires in COVID-19. Repertoires were generated with immunoSEQ multiplex PCR, while TCRdb's copy carries only in-frame clones and drops some. The table includes approximately 180,000 clones, 88% detected once. Sequenced input: peripheral blood. Source of these receptors: a middle-aged man with active or convalescent COVID-19. Each CDR3 is given with its conserved first and last residue. Fields, in order: V gene, J gene, clone size, CDR3 length, D gene, CDR3 DNA, CDR3 protein. The D gene is left open where the match is weak. Clone size, where shown, is once, few, many, or a class for clones that have expanded.

TRBV29-1	TRBJ1-5	-	13	TRBD1	TGCAGCATTGGACAGGGGGCAGGACAGCCCCAGCATTTT	CSIGQGAGQPQHF
TRBV29-1	TRBJ2-3	-	14	TRBD2	TGCAGCGTGCGACTAGCGGGAGGGCCAGATACGCAGTATTTT	CSVRLAGGPDTQYF
TRBV28	TRBJ1-6	-	13	-	TGTGCCAGCCTGGGGCCCGGTCCCTCACCCCTCCACTTT	CASLGPGPSPLHF
TRBV3-1/TRBV3-2	TRBJ2-1	-	15	TRBD2	TGTGCCAGCAGCCTGAGGGAACTAGCGCGGGATGAGCAGTTCTTC	CASSLRELARDEQFF
TRBV5-1	TRBJ2-3	-	15	-	TGCGCCAGCAGCTTGGAGGGGGACGGCACAGATACGCAGTATTTT	CASSLEGDGTDTQYF
TRBV6-5	TRBJ1-1	-	14	TRBD1	TGTGCCAGCAGAAGACAGGGGGGGAACACTGAAGCTTTCTTT	CASRRQGGNTEAFF
TRBV7-2	TRBJ2-7	-	16	TRBD2	TGTGCCAGCAGCCGTAGCGGGGGGCATCCCTCCTACGAGCAGTACTTC	CASSRSGGHPSYEQYF
TRBV27	TRBJ1-1	-	14	-	TGTGCCAGCAGCCTTCTCAGGGGTGGCACTGAAGCTTTCTTT	CASSLLRGGTEAFF
TRBV7-8	TRBJ1-5	-	16	-	TGTGCCAGCAGCTCCTCTAGCGGGGGGGACTCTCAGCCCCAGCATTTT	CASSSSSGGDSQPQHF
TRBV27	TRBJ1-1	-	13	-	TGTGCCAGCAGCCCCGTGGGAGGATACCAAGCTTTCTTT	CASSPVGGYQAFF
TRBV2	TRBJ2-2	-	15	-	TGTGCCAGCAACAGGGACGGGGCGAACACCGGGGAGCTGTTTTTT	CASNRDGANTGELFF
TRBV19	TRBJ1-4	few	17	TRBD1	TGTGCCAGTACCCGAAGGACAGGGGGCATCACTAATGAAAAACTGTTTTTT	CASTRRTGGITNEKLFF
TRBV27	TRBJ1-2	few	15	TRBD1	TGTGCCAGCAGTAAAGGGGACAGTACTAACTATGGCTACACCTTC	CASSKGDSTNYGYTF
TRBV9	TRBJ1-2	-	15	TRBD1	TGTGCCAGCAGGGGGGACAGGGGATCGATGGGTGGCTACACCTTC	CASRGDRGSMGGYTF
TRBV5-1	TRBJ2-5	few	16	TRBD2	TGCGCCAGCAGCTTGGGGACTAGCGGGAGCGGGGAGACCCAGTACTTC	CASSLGTSGSGETQYF
TRBV6-5	TRBJ1-2	-	13	TRBD1	TGTGCCAGCAGTCGCGGACAGGGGGATGGCTACACCTTC	CASSRGQGDGYTF